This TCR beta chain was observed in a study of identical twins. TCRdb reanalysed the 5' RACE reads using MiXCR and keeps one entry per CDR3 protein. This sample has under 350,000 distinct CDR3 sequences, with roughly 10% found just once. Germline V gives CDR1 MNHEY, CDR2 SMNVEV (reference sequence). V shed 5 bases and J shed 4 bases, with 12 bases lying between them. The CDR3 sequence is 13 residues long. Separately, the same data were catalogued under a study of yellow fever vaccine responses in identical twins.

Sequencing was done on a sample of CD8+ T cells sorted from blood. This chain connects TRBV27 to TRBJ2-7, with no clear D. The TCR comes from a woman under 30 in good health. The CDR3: CASSTLLDYEQYF. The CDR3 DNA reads TGTGCCAGCAGTACACTCCTAGATTACGAGCAGTACTTC.